A selection of T cell receptor beta chains follows, all from one sample in a study of post-analysis software for immune sequencing data. TCRdb redid the calling of the PCR reads with MiXCR, one entry per CDR3 protein. The sample holds some 800,000 distinct CDR3 sequences; under 60% are singletons and the top ten take approximately 4.4%. The sequencing sample was made of blood. All receptors come from a girl aged 10-17 years with multiple sclerosis. CDR3s include the opening cysteine and the closing phenylalanine or tryptophan. The D gene is left open where the match is weak. Expanded clones are given a class, and other clones once, few, many or no size at all.

V gene: TRBV11-2; clone size: NA; J gene: TRBJ2-5; D gene: TRBD2; CDR3 protein: CASSQRLAEKETQYF
V gene: TRBV5-1; clone size: NA; J gene: TRBJ2-3; D gene: TRBD2; CDR3 protein: CASSLRGVNTDTQYF
V gene: TRBV10-3; clone size: NA; J gene: TRBJ2-7; D gene: NA; CDR3 protein: CAIASAQSYEQYF
V gene: TRBV6-5; clone size: NA; J gene: TRBJ1-6; D gene: NA; CDR3 protein: CASSYYSPTGINSPLHF
V gene: TRBV5-1; clone size: many; J gene: TRBJ2-3; D gene: NA; CDR3 protein: CASSLDTRPDTQYF
V gene: TRBV9; clone size: NA; J gene: TRBJ2-2; D gene: NA; CDR3 protein: CASSIRGGTGELFF
V gene: TRBV20-1; clone size: NA; J gene: TRBJ2-7; D gene: TRBD2; CDR3 protein: CSARGLAGFTYEQYF
V gene: TRBV6-5; clone size: NA; J gene: TRBJ1-6; D gene: NA; CDR3 protein: CASSYSAGSGNNSPLHF
V gene: TRBV29-1; clone size: NA; J gene: TRBJ2-3; D gene: NA; CDR3 protein: CSVGAGIADTQYF
V gene: TRBV15; clone size: NA; J gene: TRBJ2-1; D gene: NA; CDR3 protein: CATSRDPSSYNEQFF
V gene: TRBV27; clone size: NA; J gene: TRBJ1-6; D gene: NA; CDR3 protein: CASSSTLGTVYNSPLHF
V gene: TRBV12-3/TRBV12-4; clone size: NA; J gene: TRBJ2-4; D gene: TRBD2; CDR3 protein: CASSSFPGLAGEQYF
V gene: TRBV5-1; clone size: NA; J gene: TRBJ2-1; D gene: NA; CDR3 protein: CASSLYGERGQFF
V gene: TRBV20-1; clone size: few; J gene: TRBJ2-4; D gene: NA; CDR3 protein: CSALGGIAKNIQYF
V gene: TRBV30; clone size: NA; J gene: TRBJ2-1; D gene: TRBD2; CDR3 protein: CAWGTSQGNEQFF
V gene: TRBV12-3/TRBV12-4; clone size: NA; J gene: TRBJ1-2; D gene: NA; CDR3 protein: CASSLVVQSYGYTF
V gene: TRBV12-3/TRBV12-4; clone size: NA; J gene: TRBJ2-1; D gene: TRBD2; CDR3 protein: CASSRGLAGVGQFF
V gene: TRBV20-1; clone size: NA; J gene: TRBJ2-1; D gene: NA; CDR3 protein: CSARGLGSGYNEQFF
V gene: TRBV6-5; clone size: NA; J gene: TRBJ2-5; D gene: NA; CDR3 protein: CASSYSGPQETQYF
V gene: TRBV20-1; clone size: NA; J gene: TRBJ2-1; D gene: TRBD1; CDR3 protein: CSAPGTGANEQFF
V gene: TRBV30; clone size: NA; J gene: TRBJ2-7; D gene: NA; CDR3 protein: CAWSVRPREQEQYF
V gene: TRBV5-1; clone size: NA; J gene: TRBJ2-1; D gene: NA; CDR3 protein: CASSLYYKQFF
V gene: TRBV27; clone size: NA; J gene: TRBJ2-4; D gene: NA; CDR3 protein: CASSLSGNGNIQYF
V gene: TRBV20-1; clone size: NA; J gene: TRBJ2-1; D gene: NA; CDR3 protein: CSARWLHHEQFF
V gene: TRBV3-1; clone size: NA; J gene: TRBJ2-5; D gene: NA; CDR3 protein: CASSRRPEPETQYF
V gene: TRBV20-1; clone size: few; J gene: TRBJ2-7; D gene: NA; CDR3 protein: CSASWLASSYEQYF
V gene: TRBV28; clone size: NA; J gene: TRBJ2-3; D gene: TRBD2; CDR3 protein: CASSSAGKSTDTQYF